The subject of this entry is one T cell receptor beta chain. This record comes from a study of blood T cell repertoires in COVID-19. At the level of the study: The cDNA or gDNA used as material had been derived from T cells, B-cell-depleted T cells, or PBMCs.

Libraries were prepared by immunoSEQ multiplex PCR; TCRdb keeps only in-frame clonotypes and omits some of them. The table shows under 300,000 clones, with 80% to 85% occurring only once. J gave up 2 bases and V 0 bases, and 5 bases lay outside the gene matches. Germline V gene data show CDR1 as SGHRS and CDR2 as YFSETQ. The CDR3 has 15 amino acids. The chain combines TRBV5-1 with TRBJ2-7; 7 bases match TRBD1. This receptor was identified in a woman in her thirties or forties who had recovered from COVID-19. Sequencing was carried out using peripheral blood. In nucleotides, the CDR3 is TGCGCCAGCAGCTTGGGTATGCAGGGGGCCTACGAGCAGTACTTC. Encoded protein: CASSLGMQGAYEQYF. The variable domain in full, with the rest retrieved from reference TRBV5-1 and TRBJ2-7, is KAGVTQTPRYLIKTRGQQVTLSCSPISGHRSVSWYQQTPGQGLQFLFEYFSETQRNKGNFPGRFSGRQFSNSRSEMNVSTLELGDSALYLCASSLGMQGAYEQYFGPGTRLTVT.